This passage covers 14 T cell receptor beta chains from one sample sequenced in a study of blood T cell repertoires in COVID-19. Sequenced by immunoSEQ multiplex PCR; TCRdb stores in-frame clones only, minus some. The table has just over 250,000 clones, roughly 86% seen once. Sequencing was performed on peripheral blood. The receptors stem from a man aged 35 to 55 who had recovered from COVID-19.

This clone was seen only once. Sequence at one end of the junction differs from germline and may be a read error. The J gene is TRBJ2-2, the V gene TRBV7-8; TRBD1 might be the D (5 bases). Germline V gene data show CDR1 as SGHVS and CDR2 as FQNEAQ. The CDR3 loop spans 11 amino acids. The CDR3 here is CAGSPGGELFF. The CDR3 DNA follows: TGTGCCGGCAGCCCAGGGGGGGAGCTGTTTTTT.

The chain joins TRBV29-1 to TRBJ2-3, with a tentative D call TRBD2 (6 bases). There are 16 residues in the CDR3. Germline lookup yields CDR1 SQVTM and CDR2 ANQGSEA. V shed 4 bases and J shed 4 bases, with 21 bases lying between them. The CDR3 spells CSVVKSSAGWSDTQYF. The CDR3 region has the DNA TGCAGCGTTGTAAAATCGTCCGCGGGATGGTCAGATACGCAGTATTTT.

V is TRBV29-1 and J is TRBJ2-3; perhaps TRBD1 as D (5 bases). This CDR3 spans 14 amino acids. V was shortened by 4 bases and J by 3 bases, with 14 bases between the two germline ends. Germline CDR1 SQVTM, CDR2 ANQGSEA. The CDR3 protein is CSVGPRVGTDTQYF. CDR3 nucleotides: TGCAGCGTTGGCCCCAGGGTGGGGACAGATACGCAGTATTTT.

J is TRBJ2-5 and V is TRBV29-1; 8 bases agree with TRBD1. V gave up 8 bases and J gave up 4 bases; unmatched junction bases: 9. Per the germline V gene, CDR1 is SQVTM and CDR2 is ANQGSEA. This CDR3 comprises 13 residues. CDR3 sequence reads: CSSPTTGGETQYF. CDR3 DNA sequence: TGCAGCTCCCCCACAACAGGGGGAGAGACCCAGTACTTC.

As DNA, the CDR3 is TGTGCCTGGTCCAATTCCTCAGTCGACCGACCGGGACAGGGGGGTCGAGGCTACACCTTC. As protein: CAWSNSSVDRPGQGGRGYTF. This rearrangement joins TRBV30 to TRBJ1-2, with 11 bases aligning to TRBD1. The CDR3 runs to 20 residues. Trimming took 5 bases from V and 8 from J; bases not matched to a gene: 28. Germline V gene data show CDR1 as GTSNPN and CDR2 as SVGIG (reference sequence).

The chain has TRBV2 and TRBJ1-2; TRBD1 might be the D (5 bases). The CDR3 spans 14 residues. Per the germline V gene, CDR1 is SNHLY and CDR2 is FYNNEI. With 2 bases removed from V and 4 bases from J, the gap between germline ends came to 11 bases. In DNA, the CDR3 is TGTGCCAGCAGTGAATACCAGGGCCCCTATGGCTACACCTTC. Protein: CASSEYQGPYGYTF.

In DNA, the CDR3 is TGTGCCAGCAGCTTAGGGGGCCTCATGAACACTGAAGCTTTCTTT. Translation: CASSLGGLMNTEAFF. The gene calls are TRBV7-9 and TRBJ1-1, with D tentatively TRBD1 (5 bases). CDR1 and CDR2 (germline): SEHNR, FQNEAQ (reference sequence). The V end was cut by 1 base, the J end by 0 bases, with 9 bases between. The CDR3 contains 15 residues.

The chain is built from TRBV29-1 and TRBJ2-2; D is unresolved. Germline-derived CDR1 and CDR2 are SQVTM and ANQGSEA. Trimming removed 6 bases at V and 2 bases at J, with 13 bases between. This CDR3 contains 14 residues. The CDR3 DNA follows: TGCAGCGTAAACCCGGGTCGTAACACCGGGGAGCTGTTTTTT. This codes for CSVNPGRNTGELFF.

This clone was seen once. The V gene is TRBV19, the J gene TRBJ1-6, with 8 bases that match TRBD1. The V gene's germline CDR1 is LNHDA and CDR2 SQIVND (reference sequence). CDR3 length: 15 residues. With V trimmed by 4 bases and J by 5 bases, 4 bases remained unmatched. CDR3 loop: CASSRQGANNSPLHF. The CDR3 nucleotides are TGTGCCAGTAGTAGGCAGGGGGCCAATAATTCACCCCTCCACTTT.

The J gene is TRBJ2-7, the V gene TRBV6-5; TRBD2 is a possible D gene (6 bases). Germline V CDR1 and CDR2: MNHEY, SVGAGI. Trimming cost V 2 bases and J 11 bases, with 13 bases left between them. This CDR3 spans 12 amino acids. The CDR3 reads CASSYTGGGEYF. The CDR3, as DNA: TGTGCCAGCAGTTACACAGGAGGCGGGGAGTACTTC.

This clone was observed a few times. The genes are TRBV23-1 and TRBJ2-7, with 10 bases matching TRBD1. TRBV23-1 belongs to the ORF category, with a function that is uncertain. V was clipped by 8 bases and J by 5 bases; unmatched bases: 12. This CDR3 is 15 amino acids long. The chain's CDR3 is CASAPSRDRGHEQYF. The CDR3, as DNA: TGCGCCAGCGCACCTTCCCGGGACAGGGGCCACGAGCAGTACTTC.

The chain is built from TRBV4-1 and TRBJ1-1, with TRBD1 matching 9 bases. Germline assignment: CDR1 MGHRA and CDR2 YSYEKL. The junction had 7 bases not matched to a gene; V was cut back by 3 bases and J by 5 bases. This CDR3 region has 15 residues. The CDR3 DNA is TGCGCCAGCAGCCACCTAGGGGACAGGGTGACTGAAGCTTTCTTT. It encodes CASSHLGDRVTEAFF.

This clone was seen once. CDR3 sequence: CASSPDRGISGYGYTF. The CDR3 DNA reads TGTGCCAGCAGCCCGGACAGGGGAATCTCTGGCTATGGCTACACCTTC. This rearrangement joins TRBV4-2 to TRBJ1-2; TRBD1 aligns across 9 bases. This CDR3 is built from 16 residues. Trimming removed 4 bases from V and 4 bases from J; junction bases left unmatched: 10. Germline loops: CDR1 LGHNA, CDR2 YNFKEQ.

The V call is TRBV6-4, the J call TRBJ2-5; 9 bases are a match to TRBD2. J gave up 5 bases and V 6 bases, and 7 bases lay outside the gene matches. Germline loops: CDR1 MRHNA, CDR2 SNTAGT. The CDR3 has 14 amino acids. CDR3 loop: CASRYAGGLETQYF. DNA of the CDR3: TGTGCCAGCAGATACGCGGGGGGGCTGGAGACCCAGTACTTC.